Listed here are 20 T cell receptor beta chains from one sample, sequenced in a study of CD8 T cells in ankylosing spondylitis. TCRdb re-analysed the 5' RACE reads in MiXCR, keeping a single row per CDR3 protein. The table has about 200,000 distinct CDR3 sequences, about 13% seen once. The specimen was blood, either unsorted or a sorted T cell fraction (not recorded which). The receptors were sampled from a male donor with ankylosing spondylitis or in good health (not recorded which).

This clonotype was observed a few times. This chain joins TRBV6-4 and TRBJ2-3; the D gene is possibly TRBD2 (6 bases). The CDR3 is 16 residues long. V was pared by 0 bases and J by 1 base, with 11 bases between. Per germline, CDR1 MRHNA and CDR2 SNTAGT. CDR3 nucleotide sequence: TGTGCCAGCAGTGACTCCCTGGCTAGCGGCACAGATACGCAGTATTTT. Translated: CASSDSLASGTDTQYF.

This clonotype turned up a few times. This chain uses TRBV19 with TRBJ2-7; TRBD1 is a possible D gene (6 bases). Trimming took 4 bases from V and 9 from J, leaving 19 bases between them. The CDR3 has 14 residues. Germline V gene sequence: CDR1 LNHDA, CDR2 SQIVND (reference sequence). This CDR3 is CASSTTTGYGWQYF. The CDR3 nucleotides are TGTGCCAGTAGTACTACTACAGGGTACGGATGGCAGTACTTC.

This clonotype was detected ten times or more. The chain recombines TRBV12-3 or TRBV12-4 with TRBJ2-2; 7 nucleotides align to TRBD2. This CDR3 region has 12 residues. The ends lost 6 bases at V and 6 bases at J; junction bases unmatched: 1. In DNA, the CDR3 is TGTGCCAGCAGGGCGGGAGCCGGGGAGCTGTTTTTT. Amino acids: CASRAGAGELFF.

V usage is TRBV11-1 and J usage is TRBJ2-1; either TRBD1 or TRBD2 may supply D (5 bases each). CDR1 and CDR2 from the germline V gene are SGHAT and FQDESV (reference sequence). Trimming shortened V by 5 bases and J by 4 bases, and 15 bases separated the two germline ends. This CDR3 region has 15 residues. The CDR3 reads CASSLRDQSYNEQFF. The CDR3 DNA is TGTGCCAGCAGCCTTCGGGACCAGAGTTACAATGAGCAGTTCTTC.

Many counts were recorded for this clonotype. This rearrangement joins TRBV5-5 to TRBJ1-4, with a possible D match to TRBD1 (5 bases). The CDR3 runs to 14 residues. Germline V lookup: CDR1 SGHKS, CDR2 YYEKEE (reference sequence). Deletions cut 0 bases from V and 5 bases from J, with 8 bases between. This CDR3 reads CASSLGQYNEKLFF. CDR3 nucleotide sequence: TGTGCCAGCAGCTTGGGACAGTACAATGAAAAACTGTTTTTT.

The rearrangement links TRBV15 to TRBJ1-1, with 7 bases identical to TRBD1. There are 14 residues in the CDR3. Germline CDR1 LNHNV, CDR2 YYDKDF (reference sequence). V lost 4 bases to trimming and J lost 4 bases; unmatched junction nucleotides: 6. The CDR3: CATSISGGGTEAFF. The CDR3 region has the DNA TGTGCCACCAGCATTTCAGGGGGGGGCACTGAAGCTTTCTTT. The entire variable domain, with the rest obtained from reference TRBV15 and TRBJ1-1, is as follows: DAMVIQNPRYQVTQFGKPVTLSCSQTLNHNVMYWYQQKSSQAPKLLFHYYDKDFNNEADTPDNFQSRRPNTSFCFLDIRSPGLGDTAMYLCATSISGGGTEAFFGQGTRLTVV.

The chain employs TRBV25-1 and TRBJ2-7; the match to TRBD2 covers 9 bases. The CDR3 is 16 residues long. Trimming took 1 base from V and 6 from J; bases not matched to a gene: 10. Germline assignment: CDR1 MGHDK and CDR2 SYGVNS. The CDR3 loop reads CASSEWRREGRGEQYF. The CDR3, as DNA: TGTGCCAGCAGTGAATGGCGGCGGGAGGGCCGCGGCGAGCAGTACTTC.

The chain recombines TRBV10-3 with TRBJ2-7; possibly TRBD1 for D (6 bases). Germline V CDR1 and CDR2: ENHRY, SYGVKD. The germline V and J ends were trimmed by 8 bases and 2 bases, with 19 bases remaining between them. The CDR3 has 15 amino acids. The CDR3 nucleotides are TGTGCCATCGGATGGGGGACACCTCTCCCCTACGAGCAGTACTTC. Translated: CAIGWGTPLPYEQYF.

With respect to this clonotype: Sequence at one end of the junction differs from germline and may be a read error. The chain carries TRBV27 and TRBJ2-2; TRBD2 aligns across 11 bases. CDR3 length: 18 residues. Germline V CDR1 and CDR2: MNHEY, SMNVEV (reference sequence). The CDR3 loop is CASSPLTSGRANIGELFF. The CDR3, as DNA: TGTGCCAGCAGTCCTTTAACTAGCGGGAGAGCGAACATCGGGGAGCTGTTTTTT.

The chain links TRBV7-7 to TRBJ2-5; 9 nucleotides agree with TRBD2. Per germline, CDR1 SSHAT and CDR2 FNYEAQ (reference sequence). V lost 2 bases and J lost 5; bases outside the gene matches: 15. There are 18 residues in the CDR3. CDR3: CASSLMVVGLARMETQYF. CDR3 sequence (DNA): TGTGCCAGCAGCTTAATGGTCGTTGGACTAGCGAGGATGGAGACCCAGTACTTC.

The chain recombines TRBV6-1 with TRBJ2-7; D may be TRBD2 (6 bases). With 6 bases removed from V and 2 bases from J, the gap between germline ends came to 14 bases. The germline V gene encodes CDR1 MNHNS and CDR2 SASEGT. This CDR3 region has 14 residues. Here the CDR3 reads CASSPTSFPYEQYF. DNA for the CDR3: TGTGCCAGCAGCCCGACTAGTTTCCCCTACGAGCAGTACTTC.

This clonotype was seen at least ten times. The CDR3 DNA is TGTGCCAGCACCCCGGAGTGGAACAATGAGCAGTTCTTC. As protein: CASTPEWNNEQFF. The chain employs TRBV12-3 or TRBV12-4 and TRBJ2-1; D unresolved. The CDR3 runs to 13 residues. V was shortened by 7 bases and J by 5 bases, with 12 bases between the two germline ends.

This clonotype was seen more than once but under ten times. V gene TRBV20-1 combines with J gene TRBJ2-7; D might be TRBD1 (8 bases). Trimming removed 5 bases from V and 4 bases from J, with 15 bases in between. CDR3 length: 13 residues. CDR1 is DFQATT and CDR2 is SNEGSKA in the germline V gene (reference sequence). The CDR3 loop reads CSASGGGGYEQYF. CDR3 coding DNA: TGCAGTGCTTCAGGGGGCGGGGGTTACGAGCAGTACTTC.

The J gene is TRBJ2-1, the V gene TRBV20-1; 11 bases are a match to TRBD2. Germline V CDR1 and CDR2: DFQATT, SNEGSKA (reference sequence). This CDR3 region has 18 residues. The V gene end was trimmed by 0 bases and the J gene end by 4 bases; junction bases not matched to a gene: 11. In DNA, the CDR3 is TGCAGTGCTAGAGATCGGAGTAGCGGGGGGGCATGGTACAATGAGCAGTTCTTC. The encoded protein is CSARDRSSGGAWYNEQFF.

This clonotype was found a few times. The chain uses TRBV7-9 and TRBJ1-1; D is undetermined. V was cut by 4 bases and J by 4 bases, with 16 bases left in between. CDR3 length equals 15 residues. In germline, CDR1 is SEHNR, CDR2 FQNEAQ (reference sequence). The CDR3 here is CASSSVSVWGTEAFF. CDR3 nucleotides: TGTGCCAGCAGCTCTGTCTCCGTGTGGGGCACTGAAGCTTTCTTT.

CDR3 sequence reads: CSARQPSSSGANVLTF. CDR3 DNA sequence: TGCAGTGCTAGACAGCCCTCAAGCTCTGGGGCCAACGTCCTGACTTTC. The J gene is TRBJ2-6, the V gene TRBV20-1, with D hard to call. Germline V gene data show CDR1 as DFQATT and CDR2 as SNEGSKA (reference sequence). There are 16 residues in the CDR3. Trimming took 2 bases from V and 0 from J, leaving 11 bases between them.

The rearrangement links TRBV30 to TRBJ2-1; 7 bases map to TRBD1. V was clipped by 0 bases and J by 0 bases; unmatched bases: 2. Per germline, CDR1 GTSNPN and CDR2 SVGIG (reference sequence). This CDR3 is built from 15 residues. CDR3 residues: CAWSVDRVSYNEQFF. CDR3 DNA: TGTGCCTGGAGTGTAGACAGGGTCTCCTACAATGAGCAGTTCTTC.

This sequence joins TRBV5-5 and TRBJ2-3; 11 nucleotides agree with TRBD2. The CDR3 totals 18 residues. J gave up 6 bases and V 1 base, and 13 bases lay outside the gene matches. Germline values: CDR1 SGHKS, CDR2 YYEKEE (reference sequence). In DNA, the CDR3 is TGTGCCAGCAGCTTGTTGTCTAGGACTAGCGGGCCAGGGGATACGCAGTATTTT. It yields the protein CASSLLSRTSGPGDTQYF.

This clonotype was found many times. J is TRBJ2-7 and V is TRBV11-2; 7 bases line up with TRBD1. There are 14 residues in the CDR3. V trimming: 5 bases; J trimming: 3 bases; junction bases outside the gene matches: 7. Germline CDR1 and CDR2: SGHAT and FQNNGV. The CDR3 loop reads CASSTRQGRYEQYF. In DNA form, the CDR3 reads TGTGCCAGCAGCACCCGACAGGGCCGCTACGAGCAGTACTTC.

This clonotype was counted a few times. This chain connects TRBV4-1 to TRBJ2-5; perhaps TRBD2 as D (6 bases). CDR1 and CDR2 from the germline V gene are MGHRA and YSYEKL. V was pared by 4 bases and J by 2 bases, with 14 bases between. This CDR3 is built from 15 residues. CDR3 residues: CASSPGGEGQETQYF. In DNA, the CDR3 is TGCGCCAGCAGCCCTGGCGGGGAAGGTCAAGAGACCCAGTACTTC.